This entry lists 13 T cell receptor beta chains sequenced from one sample in a study of shared clonotypes between healthy human individuals. TCRdb's copy holds only in-frame clones and misses some; the assay was immunoSEQ multiplex PCR. The table shows some 1.5 million clones, with approximately 98% occurring only once. Sequencing was performed on naive CD4+ T cells sorted from blood. The subset is: CD45RA+ positively selected. Source of these receptors: a man aged 25-45 years in good health.

V and J are TRBV5-1 and TRBJ2-6, with 8 bases that match TRBD1. The V gene's germline CDR1 is SGHRS and CDR2 YFSETQ. The trim removed 4 bases at V and 12 bases at J, leaving 9 bases unmatched. The CDR3 consists of 14 residues. CDR3 region: CASSVRTGLSVLTF. CDR3 nucleotides: TGCGCCAGCAGCGTCCGGACAGGGCTGAGCGTCCTGACTTTC.

In the case of this clone: Other DNA sequences in this specimen translate into the identical CDR3. The rearrangement links TRBV7-3 to TRBJ2-7, with 9 nucleotides matching TRBD2. Per germline, CDR1 SGHTA and CDR2 FQGTGA. CDR3 length equals 14 residues. Trimming cost V 4 bases and J 1 base; bases outside gene matches: 2. The CDR3 is CASSSTSGSYEQYF. In DNA form, the CDR3 reads TGTGCCAGCAGCTCGACTAGCGGTTCCTACGAGCAGTACTTC.

This chain uses TRBV7-8 with TRBJ2-4, with 7 positions matching TRBD2. J gave up 8 bases and V 2 bases, and 9 bases lay outside the gene matches. Germline CDR1 and CDR2: SGHVS and FQNEAQ. The CDR3 spans 15 residues. The DNA for the CDR3 is TGTGCCAGCAGCTTATTTCTGCGGGAGTGGGACATTCAGTACTTC. Translated, it gives CASSLFLREWDIQYF.

The rearrangement uses TRBV2 and TRBJ2-7; TRBD2 agrees at 13 bases. V lost 1 base to trimming and J lost 2 bases; unmatched junction nucleotides: 5. Germline-derived CDR1 and CDR2 are SNHLY and FYNNEI. The CDR3 length is 17 residues. This CDR3 reads CASSEEGLAGLTYEQYF. The DNA of the CDR3 is TGTGCCAGCAGTGAAGAGGGACTAGCGGGACTCACCTACGAGCAGTACTTC.

CDR3 amino acids: CASSWEVYEQYF. The CDR3 DNA reads as TGTGCCAGCAGCTGGGAGGTCTACGAGCAGTACTTC. The chain uses TRBV5-6 and TRBJ2-7, with D tentatively TRBD2 (6 bases). CDR3 length: 12 amino acids. Looked up from germline, CDR1 is SGHDT and CDR2 is YYEEEE. V was cut by 3 bases and J by 3 bases, with 7 bases left in between.

V is TRBV18 and J is TRBJ1-4; D not certain. Trimming shortened V by 6 bases and J by 3 bases, and 17 bases separated the two germline ends. Germline CDR1 reads KGHSH; CDR2 reads LQKENI. CDR3 length: 16 amino acids. Written as DNA, the CDR3 is TGTGCCAGCTCCACCCCGAACATGGGAGCTAATGAAAAACTGTTTTTT. Translation: CASSTPNMGANEKLFF.

The CDR3 loop is CASVYRGFSGYTF. In nucleotides, the CDR3 is TGTGCCAGCGTCTACAGGGGGTTTTCTGGCTACACCTTC. This chain joins TRBV28 and TRBJ1-2, with TRBD1 identical over 8 bases. CDR3 length: 13 amino acids. CDR1 and CDR2 (germline): MDHEN, SYDVKM. J lost 7 bases, V lost 8 bases, and 9 bases had no gene match.

The chain recombines TRBV19 with TRBJ2-7, with 8 bases aligning to TRBD1. Germline CDR1 LNHDA, CDR2 SQIVND (reference sequence). CDR3 length: 14 amino acids. Germline trimming cut 3 bases from V and 2 bases from J; bases unmatched to any gene: 3. The CDR3 nucleotides are TGTGCCAGTAGTATGGGCAGGGGGCCCTACGAGCAGTACTTC. Protein: CASSMGRGPYEQYF. Full variable domain (outside the CDR3, taken from reference TRBV19 and TRBJ2-7): DGGITQSPKYLFRKEGQNVTLSCEQNLNHDAMYWYRQDPGQGLRLIYYSQIVNDFQKGDIAEGYSVSREKKESFPLTVTSAQKNPTAFYLCASSMGRGPYEQYFGPGTRLTVT.

The CDR3 is CASSFGELGTEAFF. CDR3 DNA sequence: TGTGCCAGCAGCTTCGGCGAACTGGGCACTGAAGCTTTCTTT. V usage is TRBV5-6 and J usage is TRBJ1-1; D is unclear. CDR1 is SGHDT, CDR2 YYEEEE, per germline. The CDR3 length is 14 residues. Trimming left V 2 bases short and J 4 bases short, with 12 bases between.

The chain recombines TRBV20-1 with TRBJ2-5; D not resolved. This CDR3 comprises 11 residues. V was cut by 3 bases and J by 8 bases, with 10 bases left in between. CDR1 and CDR2 (germline): DFQATT, SNEGSKA (reference sequence). The chain's CDR3 is CSASLVATQYF. For the CDR3, the DNA is TGCAGTGCTAGCCTAGTGGCAACCCAGTACTTC.

The gene calls are TRBV2 and TRBJ2-1; D is tentatively TRBD1 or TRBD2 (7 bases each). This CDR3 has 15 amino acids. Germline values: CDR1 SNHLY, CDR2 FYNNEI. V was clipped by 6 bases and J by 14 bases, with 26 bases between them. CDR3 sequence (DNA): TGTGCCAGCAGATTCCGTAGCGCCTCAGGGGGGGGTAAGTTCTTC. Amino acid sequence: CASRFRSASGGGKFF.

The chain joins TRBV7-6 to TRBJ2-3; TRBD2 aligns across 7 bases. The CDR3 contains 18 residues. In germline, CDR1 is SGHVS, CDR2 FNYEAQ. With V trimmed by 1 base and J by 5 bases, 15 bases remained unmatched. This CDR3 is CASSLGPPLAEEEDTQYF. As DNA, the CDR3 is TGTGCCAGCAGCTTAGGTCCCCCTCTAGCGGAGGAGGAAGATACGCAGTATTTT.

The rearrangement uses TRBV27 and TRBJ2-2; D not resolved. Looked up from germline, CDR1 is MNHEY and CDR2 is SMNVEV (reference sequence). CDR3 length: 15 residues. Trimming pared 3 bases from V and 6 bases from J, leaving 14 bases between. CDR3 DNA sequence: TGTGCCAGCAGTTTGTTCCGTTCGCTCTCCGGGGAGCTGTTTTTT. It codes for CASSLFRSLSGELFF.